One sample yielded the 20 T cell receptor beta chains listed below, sequenced in a study of T cell responses to AZD1222 COVID-19 vaccine. Measured with immunoSEQ multiplex PCR; TCRdb has only the in-frame clones, and not every one. The sample includes some 130,000 clones, roughly 90% of them seen just once. Sample: peripheral blood, taken on day 0 of AZD1222 vaccination. The source of these receptors is an adult in good health.

The J gene is TRBJ1-5, the V gene TRBV7-8; 7 positions agree with TRBD1. Looked up from germline, CDR1 is SGHVS and CDR2 is FQNEAQ. CDR3 size: 16 residues. The trim removed 3 bases at V and 9 bases at J, leaving 14 bases unmatched. This CDR3 is CASSFSAGGRLRPQHF. In nucleotides, the CDR3 is TGTGCCAGCAGCTTTTCGGCAGGGGGGAGATTACGGCCCCAGCATTTT.

The chain employs TRBV7-3 and TRBJ2-5; 7 bases align to TRBD1. Germline loops: CDR1 SGHTA, CDR2 FQGTGA. The CDR3 sequence is 19 residues long. Trimming removed 2 bases from V and 0 bases from J; junction bases left unmatched: 15. The CDR3 loop reads CASSLGGQKSESYQETQYF. As DNA, the CDR3 is TGTGCCAGCAGCTTAGGGGGACAGAAAAGCGAGTCGTACCAAGAGACCCAGTACTTC.

This clone was found once. This chain links TRBV3-1 (or the pseudogene TRBV3-2) with TRBJ1-2; D call uncertain. CDR1 LGHDT and CDR2 YNNKEL come from the germline V gene (reference sequence). V lost 1 base and J lost 7, with 13 bases in between. The CDR3 loop spans 14 amino acids. The DNA of the CDR3 is TGTGCCAGCAGCCAAGGTCCCACGGGGTCTGGCTACACCTTC. Amino acids: CASSQGPTGSGYTF.

This sequence joins TRBV5-4 and TRBJ2-2; D is ambiguous. The CDR3 runs 14 residues. Germline V gene sequence: CDR1 SGHNT, CDR2 YYREEE (reference sequence). Trimming stripped 0 bases from V and 7 bases from J, with 10 bases between. The CDR3 loop is CASSLDLGGGELFF. In DNA, the CDR3 is TGTGCCAGCAGCTTGGATCTTGGCGGCGGGGAGCTGTTTTTT.

The rearrangement links TRBV5-8 to TRBJ1-2, with D unclear. The V and J ends lost 0 bases and 2 bases respectively, with 11 bases between them. CDR1 SGHTS and CDR2 YDEGEE come from the germline V gene. CDR3 length equals 15 residues. The CDR3 region has the DNA TGTGCCAGCAGCTTGGTCGCGGTCCGAAACTATGGCTACACCTTC. The encoded protein is CASSLVAVRNYGYTF.

This clone was detected a few times. The rearrangement uses TRBV25-1 and TRBJ1-6; possibly TRBD1 for D (6 bases). V was trimmed by 3 bases and J by 2 bases, leaving 14 bases between them. This CDR3 region has 17 residues. CDR1 MGHDK and CDR2 SYGVNS come from the germline V gene. The CDR3 region has the DNA TGTGCCAGCAGTGAGCAAAACAGGGATCCCTATAATTCACCCCTCCACTTT. Its translation: CASSEQNRDPYNSPLHF.

The V and J genes are TRBV5-1 and TRBJ1-6; no reliable D call. The CDR3 runs 15 residues. Germline V gene data show CDR1 as SGHRS and CDR2 as YFSETQ. The V end was cut by 0 bases, the J end by 6 bases, with 10 bases between. The chain's CDR3 is CASSLGGGANSPLHF. CDR3 DNA: TGCGCCAGCAGCTTGGGAGGAGGTGCTAATTCACCCCTCCACTTT.

As DNA, the CDR3 is TGTGCCAGCAGAACTTACGAGCAGTACTTC. Encoded protein: CASRTYEQYF. The chain employs TRBV28 and TRBJ2-7; no clear D. Germline CDR1 and CDR2: MDHEN and SYDVKM. This CDR3 has 10 amino acids. V shed 6 bases and J shed 4 bases, with 4 bases lying between them. The complete variable domain, with remaining parts taken from reference TRBV28 and TRBJ2-7, reads DVKVTQSSRYLVKRTGEKVFLECVQDMDHENMFWYRQDPGLGLRLIYFSYDVKMKEKGDIPEGYSVSREKKERFSLILESASTNQTSMYLCASRTYEQYFGPGTRLTVT.

The rearrangement uses TRBV27 and TRBJ1-2, with a possible D match to TRBD1 (5 bases). Germline V gene data show CDR1 as MNHEY and CDR2 as SMNVEV (reference sequence). The CDR3 runs 14 residues. V shed 2 bases and J shed 4 bases, with 11 bases lying between them. The CDR3 sequence is CASSLTGNSYGYTF. The CDR3 DNA sequence: TGTGCCAGCAGTTTAACAGGCAACTCCTATGGCTACACCTTC.

The gene calls are TRBV5-1 and TRBJ2-1; 12 positions agree with TRBD2. CDR3 length equals 14 residues. Germline V gene sequence: CDR1 SGHRS, CDR2 YFSETQ. With V trimmed by 5 bases and J by 4 bases, 1 base remained unmatched. The CDR3 DNA reads TGCGCCAGCAGGGGGACTAGCGGGTACAATGAGCAGTTCTTC. It codes for CASRGTSGYNEQFF.

The chain links TRBV11-2 to TRBJ1-2, with 8 bases fitting TRBD1. CDR3 size: 13 residues. V dropped 4 bases and J dropped 8; count of bases not matched to a gene: 6. Germline V gene lookup returns CDR1 SGHAT and CDR2 FQNNGV. Written as DNA, the CDR3 is TGTGCCAGCAGCTCGGGACAGGCGGACGGCTACACCTTC. Residues: CASSSGQADGYTF.

The rearrangement uses TRBV29-1 and TRBJ2-5; TRBD1 agrees at 11 bases. The CDR3 extends over 16 amino acids. Trimming at V came to 4 bases and at J to 2 bases, leaving 9 bases not matched to a gene. Germline V gives CDR1 SQVTM, CDR2 ANQGSEA. CDR3 sequence: CSVGPGQGAAQETQYF. The DNA of the CDR3 is TGCAGCGTTGGGCCCGGACAGGGGGCGGCTCAAGAGACCCAGTACTTC.

This chain joins TRBV10-3 and TRBJ2-3; the D gene is possibly TRBD1 (5 bases). The CDR3 sequence is 12 residues long. Trimming removed 10 bases from V and 3 bases from J, with 11 bases in between. Germline loops: CDR1 ENHRY, CDR2 SYGVKD. CDR3 amino acids: CATGQGTDTQYF. CDR3 DNA: TGTGCCACCGGGCAGGGTACAGATACGCAGTATTTT.

In DNA form, the CDR3 reads TGTGCCAGTAGTGCGCTGACAGGCAGCTTTATGAACACTGAAGCTTTCTTT. Protein sequence: CASSALTGSFMNTEAFF. The rearrangement links TRBV19 to TRBJ1-1, with D possibly TRBD1 on 6 matching bases. The CDR3 contains 17 residues. The V gene's germline CDR1 is LNHDA and CDR2 SQIVND (reference sequence). Trimming removed 5 bases at V and 0 bases at J, with 19 bases between.

The V gene is TRBV10-3, the J gene TRBJ1-1; 7 positions match TRBD1. V shed 8 bases and J 5 bases; nucleotides not matched to a gene: 8. Germline CDR1 and CDR2: ENHRY and SYGVKD. The CDR3 has 13 residues. This CDR3 is CAIVESGGTEAFF. The CDR3 bases are TGTGCCATCGTCGAGTCAGGGGGGACTGAAGCTTTCTTT.

V gene TRBV7-8 combines with J gene TRBJ1-1; unclear D gene. Deletions cut 6 bases from V and 0 bases from J, with 14 bases between. This CDR3 region has 15 residues. Germline CDR1 SGHVS, CDR2 FQNEAQ. CDR3 amino acids: CASSERRHLNTEAFF. The CDR3 DNA sequence: TGTGCCAGCAGTGAGCGGCGCCATCTGAACACTGAAGCTTTCTTT.

This chain joins TRBV19 and TRBJ1-2; 7 nucleotides match TRBD1. CDR3 length equals 14 residues. The germline CDR1 and CDR2 sequences are LNHDA and SQIVND (reference sequence). Trimming cost V 7 bases and J 4 bases; bases outside gene matches: 9. In nucleotides, the CDR3 is TGTGCCAGTACTGACCGGGACAGACTCTATGGCTACACCTTC. As protein: CASTDRDRLYGYTF. The full variable domain, rest sourced from reference TRBV19 and TRBJ1-2, is DGGITQSPKYLFRKEGQNVTLSCEQNLNHDAMYWYRQDPGQGLRLIYYSQIVNDFQKGDIAEGYSVSREKKESFPLTVTSAQKNPTAFYLCASTDRDRLYGYTFGSGTRLTVV.

The chain combines TRBV2 with TRBJ1-2, with unresolved D. The germline V and J ends were trimmed by 2 bases and 7 bases, with 5 bases remaining between them. The CDR3 is made up of 11 amino acids. In germline, CDR1 is SNHLY, CDR2 FYNNEI. The CDR3: CASSEFGGYTF. CDR3 bases: TGTGCCAGCAGTGAATTTGGTGGCTACACCTTC.

The chain links TRBV19 to TRBJ1-3; the match to TRBD1 covers 8 bases. J lost 2 bases, V lost 9 bases, and 15 bases had no gene match. In germline, CDR1 is LNHDA, CDR2 SQIVND (reference sequence). The CDR3 is 17 amino acids. CDR3 sequence reads: CASTDRGLSLAGNTIYF. DNA for the CDR3: TGTGCCAGCACCGACAGGGGATTAAGCTTGGCTGGAAACACCATATATTTT.

The V call is TRBV6-5, the J call TRBJ2-1; TRBD2 agrees at 10 bases. The germline CDR1 and CDR2 sequences are MNHEY and SVGAGI. CDR3 length: 12 amino acids. The trim removed 6 bases at V and 12 bases at J, leaving 5 bases unmatched. In nucleotides, the CDR3 is TGTGCCAGCAGGGAGCGGGAGGGAGGGCAGTTCTTC. Translated, it gives CASREREGGQFF.